These T cell receptor beta chains were read from a single sample in a study of shared clonotypes between healthy human individuals. Method: immunoSEQ multiplex PCR; TCRdb's copy keeps in-frame clones and lacks some. The repertoire includes roughly 1,000,000 clones, around three quarters of them detected once, and more than 0.45% sits in the top ten. Sequencing was performed on memory CD4+ T cells from PBMCs. All receptors derive from a man aged 18 to 35 in good health. Some clones in this sample may be carry-over from other donors' samples. Both conserved end residues are part of each CDR3. The D gene is left open where the match is weak. Expanded clones are given a class, and other clones once, few, many or no size at all.

-,TRBV7-9,-,TRBJ1-5,TGTGCCAGCAGCTTAGCGTCCGGGGACTTTAGCAATCAGCCCCAGCATTTT,CASSLASGDFSNQPQHF
-,TRBV19,-,TRBJ2-7,TGTGCCAGTAGTATAACCCCCGGAGGATCCTACGAGCAGTACTTC,CASSITPGGSYEQYF
-,TRBV28,few,TRBJ1-2,TGTGCCAGCAGTCCGCGGACACCGTCTAACTATGGCTACACCTTC,CASSPRTPSNYGYTF
TRBD2,TRBV28,-,TRBJ2-1,TGTGCCAGCAGTTTAGCGGGGGGTGGGACCTACAATGAGCAGTTCTTC,CASSLAGGGTYNEQFF
-,TRBV10-3,-,TRBJ2-1,TGTGCCATCAGTGAAGAGGGGTACAATGAGCAGTTCTTC,CAISEEGYNEQFF
TRBD2,TRBV28,-,TRBJ2-3,TGTGCCAGCACTCACGGGAGGCGCACAGATACGCAGTATTTT,CASTHGRRTDTQYF
-,TRBV10-2,-,TRBJ2-7,TGCGCCAGCAGCGACGTCTCCTACGAGCAGTACTTC,CASSDVSYEQYF
-,TRBV6-6,once,TRBJ2-7,TGTGCCAGTTCTAGACAGTCGAGTTACGAGCAGTACTTC,CASSRQSSYEQYF
TRBD2,TRBV4-1,-,TRBJ2-2,TGCGCCAGCAGCCAAGATAGGGCGGGGGACTGGGACGGGGAGCTGTTTTTT,CASSQDRAGDWDGELFF
-,TRBV2,-,TRBJ2-4,TGTGCCAGCAGCGCCTACAGGTCCGGGGTCGCGAACATTCAGTACTTC,CASSAYRSGVANIQYF
-,TRBV30,-,TRBJ1-2,TGTGCCTGGAACCAAAAGGGGGCTAACTATGGCTACACCTTC,CAWNQKGANYGYTF
-,TRBV6-1,-,TRBJ2-7,TGTGCCAGCAGTTTAGCGGAAACCTACGAGCAGTACTTC,CASSLAETYEQYF
-,TRBV7-9,-,TRBJ1-4,TGTGCCAGCAGCCTCCGGGGTACCGGCGAAAAACTGTTTTTT,CASSLRGTGEKLFF
TRBD2,TRBV6-5,-,TRBJ2-2,TGTGCCAGCAGTTCAGGACTAGCAGCCACCGGGGAGCTGTTTTTT,CASSSGLAATGELFF
-,TRBV6-5,-,TRBJ1-2,TGTGCCAGCAGTTACTCGGGGACGGGAGCCCTCTATGGCTACACCTTC,CASSYSGTGALYGYTF
-,TRBV29-1,-,TRBJ2-3,TGCAGCGCTCCCGTAGGGGCGCCAGATACGCAGTATTTT,CSAPVGAPDTQYF
TRBD2,TRBV5-1,-,TRBJ2-7,TGCGCCAGCAGCTTGGTGGCTAGCGGTGGGTACGAGCAGTACTTC,CASSLVASGGYEQYF
TRBD1,TRBV7-2,once,TRBJ1-3,TGTGCCAGCAGGCCCGACAGGGCTGGAAACACCATATATTTT,CASRPDRAGNTIYF
-,TRBV28,-,TRBJ1-5,TGTGCCAGCAGTTTACCCAATCAGCCCCAGCATTTT,CASSLPNQPQHF
-,TRBV29-1,-,TRBJ2-2,TGCAGCGTTGCACCTAACAGATTTCCTACCGGGGAGCTGTTTTTT,CSVAPNRFPTGELFF
-,TRBV6-1,-,TRBJ1-3,TGTGCCAGCAGTGAAGCCCATAACTCTGGAAACACCATATATTTT,CASSEAHNSGNTIYF
-,TRBV7-4,-,TRBJ2-6,TGTGCCAGCAATTTGGGGGGGGCCCCACCCTCTGGGGCCAACGTCCTGACTTTC,CASNLGGAPPSGANVLTF
-,TRBV19,once,TRBJ1-1,TGTGCCAGTACCCTAGGGGGGGCTGGCACTGAAGCTTTCTTT,CASTLGGAGTEAFF
TRBD1,TRBV28,-,TRBJ1-1,TGTGCCAGCAGTATAACAGGGGGGATCACTGAAGCTTTCTTT,CASSITGGITEAFF
TRBD1,TRBV7-2,-,TRBJ1-2,TGTGCCAGCAGGACAGGGTGGGGTAACTATGGCTACACCTTC,CASRTGWGNYGYTF
TRBD2,TRBV19,few,TRBJ2-2,TGTGCCAGTAGTCCTATAGGGACTAGCAGACACACCGGGGAGCTGTTTTTT,CASSPIGTSRHTGELFF
TRBD1,TRBV18,-,TRBJ2-7,TGTGCCAGCTCGCGGGACAGGGATATAGTAGGGCAGTACTTC,CASSRDRDIVGQYF
-,TRBV19,few,TRBJ1-5,TGTGCCAGTACCACCTCAGGGGGCAATCAGCCCCAGCATTTT,CASTTSGGNQPQHF
TRBD2,TRBV5-1,-,TRBJ2-2,TGCGCCAGCAGCTTGGAACCTAGCGGCCAGGCCGGGGAGCTGTTTTTT,CASSLEPSGQAGELFF
TRBD1,TRBV5-1,-,TRBJ2-5,TGCGCCAGCAGCCCGGGACAGGGCAAGACCCAGTACTTC,CASSPGQGKTQYF
TRBD1,TRBV9,-,TRBJ1-1,TGTGCCAGCAGCGCCCCGACAGGGTCCGGGAACACTGAAGCTTTCTTT,CASSAPTGSGNTEAFF
-,TRBV29-1,few,TRBJ1-5,TGCGGGGGAAATCAGCCCCAGCATTTT,CGGNQPQHF
-,TRBV5-8,-,TRBJ2-1,TGTGCCAGCAGCACTTGGGGGGCCTCGGTAGGGTTCTTC,CASSTWGASVGFF
TRBD1,TRBV9,-,TRBJ2-1,TGTGCCAGCAGCGTAGAAGGTGGGACAGTTTACAATGAGCAGTTCTTC,CASSVEGGTVYNEQFF
TRBD1,TRBV4-2,once,TRBJ2-7,TGTGCCAGCAGCCGTACAGGGGCTGGGTACGAGCAGTACTTC,CASSRTGAGYEQYF
-,TRBV5-1,-,TRBJ1-1,TGCGCCAGCAGCCCGGTTGAGGTTGGCAACACTGAAGCTTTCTTT,CASSPVEVGNTEAFF
-,TRBV7-2,-,TRBJ2-1,TGTGCCAGCAGCCGGGGGTTAGCCAGCTCCTACAATGAGCAGTTCTTC,CASSRGLASSYNEQFF
-,TRBV18,-,TRBJ2-5,TGTGCCAGCACAGGTGATCGGGAGACCCAGTACTTC,CASTGDRETQYF
TRBD1,TRBV5-1,few,TRBJ1-2,TGCGCCAGCAGCCCACGACAGGGGCATAGTGGCTACACCTTC,CASSPRQGHSGYTF
-,TRBV6-1,-,TRBJ2-7,TGTGCCAGCAGTGGAGGAGGGAGCTCCTACGAGCAGTACTTC,CASSGGGSSYEQYF
-,TRBV5-6,-,TRBJ2-6,TGTGCCACCTACAGGATACAGGGATCGTCTGGGGCCAACGTCCTGACTTTC,CATYRIQGSSGANVLTF
-,TRBV6-6,-,TRBJ1-5,TGTGCCAGCAGTTACTCAAGGGACGTTCAGCCCCAGCATTTT,CASSYSRDVQPQHF
TRBD1,TRBV29-1,once,TRBJ2-5,TGCAGCGTTGATTCAGGGGGCGAGGAGACCCAGTACTTC,CSVDSGGEETQYF
-,TRBV5-1,-,TRBJ1-4,TGCGCCAGCACCTTAGACGGGGGCGCAACTAATGAAAAACTGTTTTTT,CASTLDGGATNEKLFF
-,TRBV11-2,-,TRBJ1-4,TGTGCCAGCAGCGGAACAGGGTTGGTTGGAAAACTGTTTTTT,CASSGTGLVGKLFF
TRBD1,TRBV28,-,TRBJ1-2,TGTGCCACCCAACCGGCAGGGGGCCCCTATGGCTACACCTTC,CATQPAGGPYGYTF